Listed below are T cell receptor beta chains from one sample, sequenced in a study of graft-versus-host responses after intestinal transplantation. Generated by immunoSEQ multiplex PCR, the TCRdb table keeps only in-frame clones and is missing some. Of fewer than 11,000 clones detected, 80% to 95% appear once; the ten largest clones hold roughly 5.1%. The sample consisted of PBMCs, taken almost 70 days after transplant. Receptors were obtained from a human patient who received an intestinal transplant, so some T cells may come from the graft donor. The CDR3 runs from the conserved cysteine through the conserved F or W. The order of the fields is CDR3 protein, CDR3 DNA, CDR3 length, V gene, J gene, D gene, clone size. A D gene is named only where the DNA matches it firmly. Size is stated for part of the rows, as once, few or many counts, or as a class when the clone is expanded.

CDR3aa: CASRVTGGHSVYGYTF
CDR3nt: TGTGCCAGCAGAGTCACAGGAGGGCATTCCGTCTATGGCTACACCTTC
len: 16
v_gene: TRBV27
j_gene: TRBJ1-2
d_gene: .
abundance: .

CDR3aa: CASSYPGGNGYTF
CDR3nt: TGTGCCAGCAGTTATCCAGGGGGCAATGGCTACACCTTC
len: 13
v_gene: TRBV28
j_gene: TRBJ1-2
d_gene: TRBD1
abundance: .

CDR3aa: CASLQGYEQYF
CDR3nt: TGTGCCAGCCTACAGGGCTACGAGCAGTACTTC
len: 11
v_gene: TRBV6-6
j_gene: TRBJ2-7
d_gene: .
abundance: .

CDR3aa: CASSLSPDFYEQYF
CDR3nt: TGTGCCAGCAGCTTATCCCCAGATTTCTACGAGCAGTACTTC
len: 14
v_gene: TRBV7-9
j_gene: TRBJ2-7
d_gene: .
abundance: .

CDR3aa: CASSLRQVRVIPEQFF
CDR3nt: TGTGCCAGCAGCTTAAGGCAGGTCAGGGTAATCCCTGAGCAGTTCTTC
len: 16
v_gene: TRBV11-2
j_gene: TRBJ2-1
d_gene: .
abundance: .

CDR3aa: CASSRGQWVETQYF
CDR3nt: TGTGCCAGCAGCCGCGGGCAGTGGGTAGAGACCCAGTACTTC
len: 14
v_gene: TRBV5-8
j_gene: TRBJ2-5
d_gene: .
abundance: once

CDR3aa: CASSLGTHMGEQFF
CDR3nt: TGTGCCAGCAGCCTCGGGACTCATATGGGTGAGCAGTTCTTC
len: 14
v_gene: TRBV5-6
j_gene: TRBJ2-1
d_gene: .
abundance: .

CDR3aa: CSVESPIDTHYEQYF
CDR3nt: TGCAGCGTTGAATCTCCTATTGACACCCACTACGAGCAGTACTTC
len: 15
v_gene: TRBV29-1
j_gene: TRBJ2-7
d_gene: .
abundance: .

CDR3aa: CASSLGQVPTYEQYF
CDR3nt: TGTGCCAGCAGTTTGGGTCAGGTTCCGACCTACGAGCAGTACTTC
len: 15
v_gene: TRBV27
j_gene: TRBJ2-7
d_gene: .
abundance: .

CDR3aa: CASSVALRGQQPQHF
CDR3nt: TGTGCCAGCAGCGTAGCCTTGAGGGGGCAACAGCCCCAGCATTTT
len: 15
v_gene: TRBV9
j_gene: TRBJ1-5
d_gene: TRBD1
abundance: .

CDR3aa: CASRRLAGGPGQYF
CDR3nt: TGTGCCAGCAGGAGGCTAGCGGGAGGGCCGGGGCAGTACTTC
len: 14
v_gene: TRBV6-5
j_gene: TRBJ2-7
d_gene: TRBD2
abundance: .

CDR3aa: CASSDITALNTEAFF
CDR3nt: TGCGCCAGCAGTGATATCACAGCATTGAACACTGAAGCTTTCTTT
len: 15
v_gene: TRBV10-2
j_gene: TRBJ1-1
d_gene: .
abundance: once

CDR3aa: CASSFGGSYEQYF
CDR3nt: TGCGCCAGCAGCTTCGGGGGTTCCTACGAGCAGTACTTC
len: 13
v_gene: TRBV5-1
j_gene: TRBJ2-7
d_gene: .
abundance: .

CDR3aa: CASSLIAGVSAGNTGELFF
CDR3nt: TGTGCCAGCAGTTTAATAGCAGGAGTTTCAGCAGGGAACACCGGGGAGCTGTTTTTT
len: 19
v_gene: TRBV28
j_gene: TRBJ2-2
d_gene: .
abundance: .

CDR3aa: CASSQCPTGLAKNIQYF
CDR3nt: TGCGCCAGCAGTCAATGTCCGACAGGACTAGCCAAAAACATTCAGTACTTC
len: 17
v_gene: TRBV23-1
j_gene: TRBJ2-4
d_gene: .
abundance: .

CDR3aa: CASRRGDGETYGYTF
CDR3nt: TGTGCCAGCAGGAGAGGGGACGGTGAAACCTATGGCTACACCTTC
len: 15
v_gene: TRBV6-5
j_gene: TRBJ1-2
d_gene: .
abundance: few

CDR3aa: CASSQGTGEETQYF
CDR3nt: TGCGCCAGCAGCCAAGGGACAGGGGAAGAGACCCAGTACTTC
len: 14
v_gene: TRBV4-1
j_gene: TRBJ2-5
d_gene: TRBD1
abundance: .

CDR3aa: CASKIGGGTDTQYF
CDR3nt: TGTGCCAGTAAAATCGGGGGGGGCACAGATACGCAGTATTTT
len: 14
v_gene: TRBV27
j_gene: TRBJ2-3
d_gene: TRBD2
abundance: .

CDR3aa: CASSLGSDRTNEKLFF
CDR3nt: TGCGCCAGCAGCTTGGGATCCGACAGAACTAATGAAAAACTGTTTTTT
len: 16
v_gene: TRBV5-1
j_gene: TRBJ1-4
d_gene: .
abundance: .

CDR3aa: CASSRTTGGTEAFF
CDR3nt: TGTGCCAGCAGCCGTACCACGGGTGGGACTGAAGCTTTCTTT
len: 14
v_gene: TRBV11-2
j_gene: TRBJ1-1
d_gene: .
abundance: .

CDR3aa: CAIRGLTGTEAFF
CDR3nt: TGTGCCATCAGGGGACTTACCGGCACTGAAGCTTTCTTT
len: 13
v_gene: TRBV10-3
j_gene: TRBJ1-1
d_gene: .
abundance: .

CDR3aa: CASSGTGWSEKLFF
CDR3nt: TGTGCCAGCAGCGGGACAGGGTGGAGTGAAAAACTGTTTTTT
len: 14
v_gene: TRBV5-6
j_gene: TRBJ1-4
d_gene: TRBD1
abundance: .

CDR3aa: CASSVIWVTEAFF
CDR3nt: TGTGCCAGCAGCGTAATATGGGTCACTGAAGCTTTCTTT
len: 13
v_gene: TRBV9
j_gene: TRBJ1-1
d_gene: .
abundance: few